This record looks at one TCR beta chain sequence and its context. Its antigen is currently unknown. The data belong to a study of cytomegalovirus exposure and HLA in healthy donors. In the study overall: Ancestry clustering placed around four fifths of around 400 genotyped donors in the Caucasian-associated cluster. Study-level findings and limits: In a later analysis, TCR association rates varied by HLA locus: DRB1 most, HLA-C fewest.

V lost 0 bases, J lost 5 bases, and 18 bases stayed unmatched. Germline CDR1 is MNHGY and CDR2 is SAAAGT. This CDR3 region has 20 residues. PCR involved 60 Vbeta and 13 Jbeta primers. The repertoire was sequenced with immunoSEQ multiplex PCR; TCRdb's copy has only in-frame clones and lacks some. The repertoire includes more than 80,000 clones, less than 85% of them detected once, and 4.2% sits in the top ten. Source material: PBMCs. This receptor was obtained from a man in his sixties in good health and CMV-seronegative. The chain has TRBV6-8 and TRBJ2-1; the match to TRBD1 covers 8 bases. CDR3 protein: CASSYSGCGSKQGAHNEQFF. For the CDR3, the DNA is TGTGCCAGCAGTTACTCGGGTTGTGGGTCGAAGCAGGGGGCGCACAATGAGCAGTTCTTC.